This T cell receptor beta chain was sequenced for a study of molecular identifiers for immune sequencing clone quantification. The use of previously described methods and listed TCR primers produced the bulk TCR libraries. TCRdb reprocessed the PCR reads with MiXCR, giving one entry per CDR3 protein. In the table there are about 640,000 distinct CDR3 sequences, approximately 20% of which are singletons. Study-wide points: Because of identical TCR molecules sharing a barcode, sizes of highly expanded clones could be underestimated.

Trimming removed 9 bases from V and 0 bases from J, with 3 bases in between. Germline assignment: CDR1 MRHNA and CDR2 SNTAGT. The CDR3 has 10 residues. As concerns this clonotype: The antigen is not known.

What was sequenced was naive CD8+ T cells from blood, with Jurkat cell RNA spiked in. Subset noted: FACS-sorted CD8+CD4-CCR7+CD45RA+ naive T cells. The TCR originated in a human donor in good health. Some libraries in this study had Jurkat cell RNA spiked in. V is TRBV6-4 and J is TRBJ2-7; D gene unclear. The CDR3 reads CARLSYEQYF. In DNA, the CDR3 is TGTGCCAGACTCTCCTACGAGCAGTACTTC.